These T cell receptor beta chains were read from a single sample in a study of T cell repertoires in cytomegalovirus infection. TCRdb reanalysed the reads using MiXCR and keeps one entry per CDR3 protein. The repertoire consists of fewer than 550,000 distinct CDR3 sequences, with about a quarter occurring once and the leading ten covering approximately 13%. What was sequenced was PBMCs. The receptors were sampled from a human donor in good health (CMV status not recorded). Some clones in this sample may be carry-over from other donors' samples. Each CDR3 is given with its conserved first and last residue. A D gene is named only where the DNA matches it firmly. Part of the rows lack a size; the others show once, few, many or a class for expanded clones.

abundance,v_gene,d_gene,j_gene,CDR3aa,CDR3nt
NA,TRBV30,NA,TRBJ2-7,CAWSVSRYEQYF,TGTGCCTGGAGTGTCTCCCGCTACGAGCAGTACTTC
NA,TRBV6-2/TRBV6-3,TRBD2,TRBJ2-1,CASNTGTSGYNEQFF,TGTGCCAGCAACACGGGGACTAGCGGCTACAATGAGCAGTTCTTC
few,TRBV19,TRBD1,TRBJ2-1,CASSIAPSTWTGGREQFF,TGTGCCAGTAGTATAGCCCCCTCCACCTGGACAGGGGGTCGTGAGCAGTTCTTC
NA,TRBV11-2,TRBD2,TRBJ2-1,CASSQTSGSWNEQFF,TGTGCCAGCAGCCAGACTAGCGGGTCCTGGAATGAGCAGTTCTTC
NA,TRBV27,TRBD2,TRBJ2-1,CASSPYHWGLAGGLDNEQFF,TGTGCCAGCAGTCCATATCACTGGGGACTAGCGGGAGGGCTCGACAATGAGCAGTTCTTC
NA,TRBV6-5,NA,TRBJ2-7,CASSYSVQRTIYEQYF,TGTGCCAGCAGTTACTCCGTTCAGCGGACGATCTACGAGCAGTACTTC
few,TRBV7-8,NA,TRBJ2-5,CASSLGGGPAETQYF,TGTGCCAGCAGCTTAGGCGGCGGGCCGGCAGAGACCCAGTACTTC
NA,TRBV20-1,TRBD2,TRBJ2-1,CSARDRLAGRSYNEQFF,TGCAGTGCTAGAGATCGGCTAGCGGGACGCTCCTACAATGAGCAGTTCTTC
NA,TRBV19,NA,TRBJ2-2,CATAPGQNTGELFF,TGTGCCACCGCACCGGGACAGAACACCGGGGAGCTGTTTTTT
NA,TRBV7-2,NA,TRBJ1-3,CASSFEGSGNTIYF,TGTGCCAGCAGCTTTGAGGGCTCTGGAAACACCATATATTTT
NA,TRBV6-2/TRBV6-3,TRBD2,TRBJ2-1,CASRTSWEQFF,TGTGCCAGCAGGACTAGCTGGGAGCAGTTCTTC
few,TRBV7-8,TRBD2,TRBJ2-1,CASSSVAGWGYNEQFF,TGTGCCAGCAGCTCCGTAGCGGGGTGGGGCTACAATGAGCAGTTCTTC
NA,TRBV6-8,NA,TRBJ2-1,CASSHSWGAGEQFF,TGTGCCAGCAGTCATTCATGGGGGGCAGGTGAGCAGTTCTTC
few,TRBV7-2,TRBD2,TRBJ2-2,CASSSSGTLPGELFF,TGTGCCAGCAGCTCAAGCGGGACTTTACCCGGGGAGCTGTTTTTT
many,TRBV7-2,TRBD2,TRBJ2-1,CASSLGDSGRAGGEQFF,TGTGCCAGCAGCTTAGGGGACAGCGGGAGGGCCGGTGGTGAGCAGTTCTTC
few,TRBV11-2,NA,TRBJ2-2,CASSSAPGELFF,TGTGCCAGCAGCTCAGCTCCCGGGGAGCTGTTTTTT
once,TRBV9,TRBD1,TRBJ2-7,CASGAGGRGNEQYF,TGTGCCAGCGGGGCTGGAGGCAGGGGGAACGAGCAGTACTTC
few,TRBV6-1,TRBD1,TRBJ2-7,CASSGGQGTYEQYF,TGTGCCAGCAGTGGCGGACAGGGTACCTACGAGCAGTACTTC
NA,TRBV20-1,NA,TRBJ2-1,CSATRDSLYNEQFF,TGCAGTGCTACCCGGGACTCCCTCTACAATGAGCAGTTCTTC
many,TRBV12-3/TRBV12-4,NA,TRBJ1-1,CASSDEGLEAFF,TGTGCCAGCAGCGACGAGGGTCTTGAAGCTTTCTTT
NA,TRBV7-2,NA,TRBJ2-7,CASSLSSGTHYEQYF,TGTGCCAGCAGCTTATCCTCCGGGACACATTACGAGCAGTACTTC
many,TRBV7-2,NA,TRBJ2-3,CASSAMWGSGLTDTQYF,TGTGCCAGCAGCGCCATGTGGGGTAGCGGACTCACAGATACGCAGTATTTT
NA,TRBV27,NA,TRBJ1-1,CASSPRGRGTEAFF,TGTGCCAGCAGTCCCCGGGGTCGCGGCACTGAAGCTTTCTTT
NA,TRBV18,TRBD2,TRBJ2-1,CASSPRGLAGLYNEQFF,TGTGCCAGCTCACCCAGGGGACTAGCGGGACTCTACAATGAGCAGTTCTTC
NA,TRBV20-1,NA,TRBJ2-1,CSVHPLAYTNEQFF,TGCAGTGTTCACCCCCTAGCGTATACCAATGAGCAGTTCTTC
NA,TRBV7-8,NA,TRBJ2-7,CASSPPDRVLYEQYF,TGTGCCAGCAGCCCCCCGGACCGGGTACTATACGAGCAGTACTTC
NA,TRBV11-1,NA,TRBJ2-1,CASSLPGEQFF,TGTGCCAGCAGCTTACCTGGAGAGCAGTTCTTC
NA,TRBV5-5,TRBD2,TRBJ2-4,CGTGGVVAKNIQYF,TGTGGAACTGGGGGGGTCGTAGCCAAAAACATTCAGTACTTC
NA,TRBV7-2,TRBD1,TRBJ1-5,CASSFTGGAGQPQHF,TGTGCCAGCAGCTTCACAGGGGGCGCCGGTCAGCCCCAGCATTTT
few,TRBV7-2,TRBD2,TRBJ2-7,CASSSREGDSEQYF,TGTGCCAGCAGCTCCCGGGAGGGTGACTCCGAGCAGTACTTC
few,TRBV7-2,TRBD1,TRBJ2-5,CASSLSATGEGQETQYF,TGTGCCAGCAGCTTATCGGCGACAGGGGAAGGCCAAGAGACCCAGTACTTC
few,TRBV6-2/TRBV6-3,NA,TRBJ1-5,CASQPQGYQPQHF,TGTGCCAGCCAACCTCAGGGTTATCAGCCCCAGCATTTT
NA,TRBV29-1,TRBD2,TRBJ2-1,CSVELRLAGRSYNEQFF,TGCAGCGTTGAGCTAAGACTAGCGGGACGATCCTACAATGAGCAGTTCTTC
NA,TRBV10-3,NA,TRBJ2-2,CAISPANTGELFF,TGTGCCATCAGTCCAGCAAACACCGGGGAGCTGTTTTTT
few,TRBV11-3,NA,TRBJ2-1,CASSPTVYNEQFF,TGTGCCAGCAGCCCAACCGTCTACAATGAGCAGTTCTTC
NA,TRBV2,NA,TRBJ2-2,CASSGSGAGELFF,TGTGCCAGCAGTGGATCGGGGGCCGGGGAGCTGTTTTTT